This T cell receptor (delta chain) is drawn from a study of Vδ1+ human thymocytes (dated by TCRdb to the late 2010s). Regarding the research as a whole: The study characterised mRNA-level TRG and TRD CDR3 repertoires of highly purified Vdelta1+ thymocytes from young children as a data resource. Validation of the multiplex-based CDR3 amplicon strategy against 5'RACE-based CDR3 amplicon generation methods had been performed previously.

This clone was found once. The antigen it binds to is not known. No much larger clone is present one base from it, and per-base qualities are unavailable. One read alone provides weak support. The same CDR3 arises from other DNA sequences in this sample as well. RNA extraction was performed with the RNeasy mini kit, and reverse transcription was done with Superscript III. Multiplex PCR was used to generate CDR3 amplicons, with pooled V-gene forward primers and a constant-region reverse primer carrying Illumina adaptor overhangs. Amplicons were gel-purified, then indexed with Nextera index primers over approximately 8 extra PCR cycles and purified with AMPure XP beads. Sequencing of libraries was performed on an Illumina MiSeq using paired-end 250 bp reads, dual indexing and an approximately 22% PhiX spike-in. Regarding the original processing steps: Read quality was checked with FastQC, and TRG read pairs were merged using ea-utils fastq-join. Annotation of sequences was performed with IMGT/HighV-QUEST, only productive sequences with unambiguous V-gene assignment were retained, and clonotypes were defined by identical CDR3 sequence. VDJtools 1.1.1, tcR 2.2.3, Treemap and vegan Shannon diversity in R 3.4.4 were used for downstream analysis. TCRdb recomputed clones from the public reads with CATT; identical DNA rows were then combined. TCRdb's processing, not the authors', yielded these V and J calls. This sample gives over 65,000 delta-chain clones in total; 30% to 45% of them show up just once. The biggest ten clones account for roughly 0.25% of the sample.

Paper-wide results and their limitations: The authors advised highly purified populations and single-cell validation, since unexpected Vdelta2 sequences could cause misinterpretation of bulk repertoire data. Because no clustering by age or sex was observed, donors were not stratified by these variables in the analyses. Donors shared many TRG clonotypes (up to about 6.9x10^3), but TRD repertoires were essentially private, with at most 120 shared. In contrast to oligoclonal peripheral blood repertoires, thymic TRG and TRD repertoires appeared to be highly polyclonal with Gaussian CDR3 length distributions. Although sort purity was high, roughly a fifth of thymic TRD sequences were Vdelta2 (with a few Vdelta3), in contrast to the peripheral blood Vdelta1+ controls.

From a lookup of the germline V gene, CDR1 and CDR2 are TSWWSYY and QGS. CDR3 length: 19 amino acids, cysteine to phenylalanine. Solely the CDR3 DNA is kept, with 57 bases framed from the first base. V and J lose 0 bases and 5 bases, and a span of 25 bases separates them. Thymic samples were depleted of alphabeta T cells, then CD3+ TCRVdelta1+ TCRVdelta2- thymocytes were FACS-sorted. The purity of the sorted Vdelta1+ thymocytes fell between roughly 96% and 99.6%. Thymic specimens were obtained from 8 paediatric patients, aged from about 5 days to 16 months, who were undergoing corrective cardiac surgery. The thymic tissue was dispersed, and mononuclear cells were isolated using a Histopaque-1077 density gradient. For staining, the antibodies used were anti-TCRVdelta1 clone TS8.2, anti-TCRVdelta2 clone B6, anti-CD3 clone HIT3a and anti-TCRalphabeta clone IP26.

This TCR came from a boy in the first two years of life who had congenital heart surgery. The chain is made from TRDV1 and TRDJ1; the D gene is perhaps TRDD3, on 5 matching bases. The sequencing sample was made of Vdelta1+ gamma-delta thymocytes from the thymus. Sample cell subset or site, as interpreted from the label and publication: FACS-sorted CD3+ TCRalphabeta- TCRVdelta1+ TCRVdelta2- thymocytes. The sequenced DNA is TGTGCTCTTGGGGAACTTTCATCTGGTCTGGGCGACACTCTAGATAAACTCATCTTT. It is translated as CALGELSSGLGDTLDKLIF.